This T cell receptor (beta chain) was found in a study of CD8+CD57+ T cells in acquired aplastic anemia. An expansion of CD8+CD57+ cells by flow cytometry had been shown in patients chosen for sequencing. Germline values: CDR1 SGHVS, CDR2 FNYEAQ. The length of the CDR3 is 14 residues. Germline trimming cut 6 bases from V and 16 bases from J; bases unmatched to any gene: 14. The template for TCR beta VDJ and CDR3 sequence profiling was genomic DNA. TCRdb independently ran MiXCR on the reads; one entry per CDR3 protein. This sample has around 250,000 distinct CDR3 sequences, with roughly 80% found just once.

The receptor comes from a human donor with aplastic anemia. Sequenced input: sorted CD4+, CD8+, or CD8+CD57+ T cells (not recorded which) from PBMCs. This sequence joins TRBV7-6 and TRBJ2-1, with 11 bases that match TRBD2. CDR3 sequence (DNA): TGTGCCAGCAGTTCGACTAGCGGGACCAATGTACACTTCTTC. Translation gives CASSSTSGTNVHFF.